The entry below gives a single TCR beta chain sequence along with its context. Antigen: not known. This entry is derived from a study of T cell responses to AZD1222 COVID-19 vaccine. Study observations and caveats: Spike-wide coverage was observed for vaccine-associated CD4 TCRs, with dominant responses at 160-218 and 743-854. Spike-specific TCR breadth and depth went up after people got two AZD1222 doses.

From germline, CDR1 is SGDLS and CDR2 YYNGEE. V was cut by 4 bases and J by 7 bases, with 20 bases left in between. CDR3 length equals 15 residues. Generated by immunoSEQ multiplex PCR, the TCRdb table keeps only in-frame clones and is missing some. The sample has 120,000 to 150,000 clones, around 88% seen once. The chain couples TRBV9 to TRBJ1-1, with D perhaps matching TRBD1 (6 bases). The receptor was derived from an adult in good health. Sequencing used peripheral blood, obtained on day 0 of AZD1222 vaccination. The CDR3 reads CASSPSTGRGGEAFF. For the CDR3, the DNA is TGTGCCAGCAGCCCTAGTACAGGGAGGGGGGGTGAAGCTTTCTTT.